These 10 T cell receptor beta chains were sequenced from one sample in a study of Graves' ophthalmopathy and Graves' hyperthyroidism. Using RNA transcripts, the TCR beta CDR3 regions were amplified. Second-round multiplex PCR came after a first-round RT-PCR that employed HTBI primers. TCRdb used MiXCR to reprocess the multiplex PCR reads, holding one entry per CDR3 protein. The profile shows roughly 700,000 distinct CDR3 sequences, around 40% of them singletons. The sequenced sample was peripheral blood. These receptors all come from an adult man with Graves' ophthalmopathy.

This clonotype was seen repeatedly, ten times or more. The CDR3 DNA sequence: TGTGCCAGCAGCCCGTACCATGAAAAACTGTTTTTT. This codes for CASSPYHEKLFF. V usage is TRBV7-2 and J usage is TRBJ1-4; D is unclear. The germline gives CDR1 SGHTA, CDR2 FQGNSA. This CDR3 has 12 residues. V was clipped by 5 bases and J by 6 bases, with 7 bases between them. Complete variable domain (other parts from reference TRBV7-2 and TRBJ1-4): GAGVSQSPSNKVTEKGKDVELRCDPISGHTALYWYRQSLGQGLEFLIYFQGNSAPDKSGLPSDRFSAERTGGSVSTLTIQRTQQEDSAVYLCASSPYHEKLFFGSGTQLSVL.

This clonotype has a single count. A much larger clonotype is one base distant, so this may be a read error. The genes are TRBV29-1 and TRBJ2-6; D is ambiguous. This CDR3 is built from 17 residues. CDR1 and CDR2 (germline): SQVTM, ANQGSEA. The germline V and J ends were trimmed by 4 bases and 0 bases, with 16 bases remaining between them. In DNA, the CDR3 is TGCAGCGTTGGAGAGAAGGCGATCGTCTCTGGGGCCAACGTCCTGACTTTC. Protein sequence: CSVGEKAIVSGANVLTF.

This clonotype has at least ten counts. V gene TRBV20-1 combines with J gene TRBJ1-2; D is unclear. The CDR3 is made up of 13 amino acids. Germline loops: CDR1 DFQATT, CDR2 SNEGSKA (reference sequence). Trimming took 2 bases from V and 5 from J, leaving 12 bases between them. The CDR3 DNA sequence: TGCAGTGCTAGAATATTAAGAGAGTATGGCTACACCTTC. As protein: CSARILREYGYTF.

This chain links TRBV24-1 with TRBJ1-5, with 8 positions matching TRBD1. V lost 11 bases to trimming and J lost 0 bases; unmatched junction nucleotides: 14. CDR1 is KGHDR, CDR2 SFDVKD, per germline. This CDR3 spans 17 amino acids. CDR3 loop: CASSPVDRAISNQPQHF. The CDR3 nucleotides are TGTGCCAGCTCACCAGTGGACAGGGCCATTAGCAATCAGCCCCAGCATTTT.

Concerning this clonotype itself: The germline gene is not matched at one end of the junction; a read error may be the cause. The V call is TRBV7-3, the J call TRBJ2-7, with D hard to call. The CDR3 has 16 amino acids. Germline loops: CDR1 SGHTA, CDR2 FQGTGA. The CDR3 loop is CASTANHYSSPYEQCF. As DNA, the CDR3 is TGTGCCAGCACTGCCAATCATTACAGCAGCCCCTACGAGCAGTGCTTC.

CDR3 residues: CSAGGTGTRGIETQYF. The CDR3, as DNA: TGCAGTGCTGGGGGGACAGGGACAAGGGGCATAGAGACCCAGTACTTC. This sequence joins TRBV20-1 and TRBJ2-5, with 9 bases matching TRBD1. The V and J ends lost 5 bases and 4 bases, in that order; junction bases with no gene match: 14. Germline CDR1 DFQATT, CDR2 SNEGSKA (reference sequence). The CDR3 is 16 residues long.

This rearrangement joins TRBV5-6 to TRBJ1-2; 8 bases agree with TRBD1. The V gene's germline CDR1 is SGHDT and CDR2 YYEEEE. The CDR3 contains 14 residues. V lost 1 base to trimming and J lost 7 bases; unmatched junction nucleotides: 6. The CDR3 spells CASSLQGALRGYTF. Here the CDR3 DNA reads TGTGCCAGCAGCTTGCAGGGGGCGCTTCGTGGCTACACCTTC.

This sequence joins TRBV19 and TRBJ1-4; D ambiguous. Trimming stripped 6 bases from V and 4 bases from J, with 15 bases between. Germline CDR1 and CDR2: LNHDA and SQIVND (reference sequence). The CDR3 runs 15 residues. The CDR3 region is CASRSRTAINEKLFF. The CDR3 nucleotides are TGTGCCAGTAGGAGCCGGACCGCCATTAATGAAAAACTGTTTTTT.

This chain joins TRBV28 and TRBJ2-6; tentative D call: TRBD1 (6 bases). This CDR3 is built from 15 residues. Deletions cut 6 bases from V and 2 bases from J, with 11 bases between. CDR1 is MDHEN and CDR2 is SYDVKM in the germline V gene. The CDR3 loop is CASRVQGTGANVLTF. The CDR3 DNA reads TGTGCCAGCAGAGTACAGGGCACTGGGGCCAACGTCCTGACTTTC.

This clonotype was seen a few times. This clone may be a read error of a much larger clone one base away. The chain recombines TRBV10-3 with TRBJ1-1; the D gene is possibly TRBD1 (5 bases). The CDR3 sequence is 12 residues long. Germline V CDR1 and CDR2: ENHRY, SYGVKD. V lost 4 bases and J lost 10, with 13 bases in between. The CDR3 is CAISAGRGIAFF. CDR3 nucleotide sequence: TGTGCCATCAGTGCGGGACGGGGGATAGCTTTCTTT.